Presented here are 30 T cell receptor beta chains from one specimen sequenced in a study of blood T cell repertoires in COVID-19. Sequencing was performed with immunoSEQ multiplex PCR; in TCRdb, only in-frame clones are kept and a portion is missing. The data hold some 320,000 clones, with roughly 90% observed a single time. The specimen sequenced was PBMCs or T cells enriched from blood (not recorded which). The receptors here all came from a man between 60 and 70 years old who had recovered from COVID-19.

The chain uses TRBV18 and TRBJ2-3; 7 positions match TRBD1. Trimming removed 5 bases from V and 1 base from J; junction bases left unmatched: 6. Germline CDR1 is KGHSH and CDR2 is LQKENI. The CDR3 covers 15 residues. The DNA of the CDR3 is TGTGCCAGCTCAACCCGACAGGGTCGCACAGATACGCAGTATTTT. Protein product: CASSTRQGRTDTQYF. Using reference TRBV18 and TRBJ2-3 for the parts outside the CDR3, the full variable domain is NAGVMQNPRHLVRRRGQEARLRCSPMKGHSHVYWYRQLPEEGLKFMVYLQKENIIDESGMPKERFSAEFPKEGPSILRIQQVVRGDSAAYFCASSTRQGRTDTQYFGPGTRLTVL.

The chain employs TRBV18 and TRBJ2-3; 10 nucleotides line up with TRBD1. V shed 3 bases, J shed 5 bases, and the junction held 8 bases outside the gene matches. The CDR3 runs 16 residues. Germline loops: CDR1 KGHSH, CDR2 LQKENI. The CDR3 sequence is CASSPRQGALGDTQYF. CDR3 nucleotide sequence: TGTGCCAGCTCACCGCGACAGGGGGCCCTCGGAGATACGCAGTATTTT.

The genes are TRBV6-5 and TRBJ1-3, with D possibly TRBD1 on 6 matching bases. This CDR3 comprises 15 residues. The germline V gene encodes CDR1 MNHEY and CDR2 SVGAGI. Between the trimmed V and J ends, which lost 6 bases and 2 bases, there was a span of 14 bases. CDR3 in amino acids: CASRRTGTAGNTIYF. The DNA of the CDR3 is TGTGCCAGCAGACGCACAGGGACGGCTGGAAACACCATATATTTT.

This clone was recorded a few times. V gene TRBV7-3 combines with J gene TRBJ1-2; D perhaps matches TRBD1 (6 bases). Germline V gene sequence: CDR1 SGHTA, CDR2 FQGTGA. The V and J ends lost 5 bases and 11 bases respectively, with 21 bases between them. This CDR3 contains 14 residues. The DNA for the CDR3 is TGTGCCAGCAGCCCGGGAAACAGGGCCAAACGGTACACCTTC. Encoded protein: CASSPGNRAKRYTF.

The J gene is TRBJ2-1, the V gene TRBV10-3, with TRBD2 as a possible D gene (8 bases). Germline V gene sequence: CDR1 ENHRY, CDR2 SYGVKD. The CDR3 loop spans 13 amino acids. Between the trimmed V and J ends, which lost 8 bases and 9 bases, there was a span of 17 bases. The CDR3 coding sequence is TGTGCCATCGCGCCGGGAGGGGGCGGTGAGCAGTTCTTC. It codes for CAIAPGGGGEQFF.

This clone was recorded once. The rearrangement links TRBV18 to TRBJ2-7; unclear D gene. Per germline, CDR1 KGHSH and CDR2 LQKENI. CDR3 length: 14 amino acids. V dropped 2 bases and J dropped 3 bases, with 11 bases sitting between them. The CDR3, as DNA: TGTGCCAGCTCACCAAAGTGGAGTAACTACGAGCAGTACTTC. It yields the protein CASSPKWSNYEQYF.

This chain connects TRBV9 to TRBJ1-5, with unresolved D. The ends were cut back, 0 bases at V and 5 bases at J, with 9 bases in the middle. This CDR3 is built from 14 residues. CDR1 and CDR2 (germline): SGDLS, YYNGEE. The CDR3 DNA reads TGTGCCAGCAGCGTAGCCGTTTCCGATCAGCCCCAGCATTTT. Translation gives CASSVAVSDQPQHF.

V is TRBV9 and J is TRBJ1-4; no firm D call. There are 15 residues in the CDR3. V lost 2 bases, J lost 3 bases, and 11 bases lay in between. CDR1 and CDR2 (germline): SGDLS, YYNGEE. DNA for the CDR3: TGTGCCAGCAGCGTGGAGGGAAACGCTAATGAAAAACTGTTTTTT. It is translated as CASSVEGNANEKLFF.

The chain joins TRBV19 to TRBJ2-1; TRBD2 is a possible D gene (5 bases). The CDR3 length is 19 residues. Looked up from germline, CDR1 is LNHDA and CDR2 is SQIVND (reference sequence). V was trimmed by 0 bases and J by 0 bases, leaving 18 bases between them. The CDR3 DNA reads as TGTGCCAGTAGTATAGAAGGGTCCTCACCGGGGAGCTCCTACAATGAGCAGTTCTTC. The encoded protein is CASSIEGSSPGSSYNEQFF.

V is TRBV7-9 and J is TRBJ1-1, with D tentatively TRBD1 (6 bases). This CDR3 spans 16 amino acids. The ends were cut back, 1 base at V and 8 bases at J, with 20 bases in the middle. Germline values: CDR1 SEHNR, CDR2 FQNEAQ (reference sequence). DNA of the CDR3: TGTGCCAGCAGCTTAGGGGGCACAGGGACCTCAGGGGAAGCTTTCTTT. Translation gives CASSLGGTGTSGEAFF.

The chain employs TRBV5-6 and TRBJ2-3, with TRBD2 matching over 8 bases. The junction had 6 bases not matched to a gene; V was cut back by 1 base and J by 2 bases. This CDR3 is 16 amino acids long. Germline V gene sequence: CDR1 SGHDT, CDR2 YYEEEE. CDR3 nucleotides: TGTGCCAGCAGCTTGATGTCGGGGGGGAACACAGATACGCAGTATTTT. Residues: CASSLMSGGNTDTQYF.

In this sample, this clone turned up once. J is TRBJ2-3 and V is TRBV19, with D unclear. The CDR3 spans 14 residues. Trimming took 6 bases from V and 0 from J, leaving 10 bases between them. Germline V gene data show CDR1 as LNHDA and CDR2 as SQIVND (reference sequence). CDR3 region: CASRSHSSTDTQYF. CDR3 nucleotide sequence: TGTGCCAGTAGATCACACAGCAGCACAGATACGCAGTATTTT.

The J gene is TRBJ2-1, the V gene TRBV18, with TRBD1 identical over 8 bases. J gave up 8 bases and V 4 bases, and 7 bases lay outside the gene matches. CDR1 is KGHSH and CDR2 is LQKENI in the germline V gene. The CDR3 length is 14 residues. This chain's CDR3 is CASSLPGQVHEQFF. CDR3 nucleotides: TGTGCCAGCTCACTCCCGGGACAGGTCCATGAGCAGTTCTTC. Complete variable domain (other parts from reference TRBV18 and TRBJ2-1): NAGVMQNPRHLVRRRGQEARLRCSPMKGHSHVYWYRQLPEEGLKFMVYLQKENIIDESGMPKERFSAEFPKEGPSILRIQQVVRGDSAAYFCASSLPGQVHEQFFGPGTRLTVL.

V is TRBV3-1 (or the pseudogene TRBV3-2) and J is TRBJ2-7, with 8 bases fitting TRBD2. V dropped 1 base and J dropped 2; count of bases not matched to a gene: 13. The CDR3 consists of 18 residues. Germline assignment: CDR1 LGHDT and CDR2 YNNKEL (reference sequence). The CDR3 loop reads CASSQGGGGGAGAYEQYF. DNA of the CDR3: TGTGCCAGCAGCCAAGGGGGTGGCGGTGGAGCGGGGGCCTACGAGCAGTACTTC.

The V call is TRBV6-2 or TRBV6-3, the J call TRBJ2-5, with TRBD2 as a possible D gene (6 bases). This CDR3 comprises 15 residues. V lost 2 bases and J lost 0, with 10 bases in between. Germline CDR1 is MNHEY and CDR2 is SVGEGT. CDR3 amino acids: CASSYVGGNQETQYF. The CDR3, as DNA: TGTGCCAGCAGTTACGTGGGGGGAAACCAAGAGACCCAGTACTTC.

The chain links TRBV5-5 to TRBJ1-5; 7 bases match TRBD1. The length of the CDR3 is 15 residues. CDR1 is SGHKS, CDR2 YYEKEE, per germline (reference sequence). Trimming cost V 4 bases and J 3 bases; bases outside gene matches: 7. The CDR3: CASSGLTGDNQPQHF. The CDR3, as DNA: TGTGCCAGCAGCGGCCTTACAGGGGACAATCAGCCCCAGCATTTT. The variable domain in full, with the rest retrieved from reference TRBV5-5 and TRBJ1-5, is DAGVTQSPTHLIKTRGQQVTLRCSPISGHKSVSWYQQVLGQGPQFIFQYYEKEERGRGNFPDRFSARQFPNYSSELNVNALLLGDSALYLCASSGLTGDNQPQHFGDGTRLSIL.

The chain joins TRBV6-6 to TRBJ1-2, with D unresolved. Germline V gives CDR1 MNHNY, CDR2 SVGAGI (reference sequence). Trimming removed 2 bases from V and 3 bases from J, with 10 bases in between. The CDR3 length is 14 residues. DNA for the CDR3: TGTGCCAGCAGTTACGATTTGATAGACTATGGCTACACCTTC. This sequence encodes CASSYDLIDYGYTF.

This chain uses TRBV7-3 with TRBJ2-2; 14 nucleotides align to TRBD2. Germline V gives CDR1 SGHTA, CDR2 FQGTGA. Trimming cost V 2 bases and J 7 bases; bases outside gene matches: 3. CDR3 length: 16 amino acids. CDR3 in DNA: TGTGCCAGCAGCTTAGGACTAGCGGGGGGAGTCGGGGAGCTGTTTTTT. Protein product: CASSLGLAGGVGELFF. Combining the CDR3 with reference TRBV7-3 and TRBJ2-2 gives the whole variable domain GAGVSQTPSNKVTEKGKYVELRCDPISGHTALYWYRQSLGQGPEFLIYFQGTGAADDSGLPNDRFFAVRPEGSVSTLKIQRTERGDSAVYLCASSLGLAGGVGELFFGEGSRLTVL.

The CDR3 sequence is CAWSVRRATSNQPQHF. The CDR3 coding sequence is TGTGCCTGGAGTGTTCGGAGGGCAACGAGCAATCAGCCCCAGCATTTT. The chain employs TRBV30 and TRBJ1-5; D is unclear. V was clipped by 0 bases and J by 1 base, with 13 bases between them. The CDR3 totals 16 residues. The V gene's germline CDR1 is GTSNPN and CDR2 SVGIG (reference sequence).

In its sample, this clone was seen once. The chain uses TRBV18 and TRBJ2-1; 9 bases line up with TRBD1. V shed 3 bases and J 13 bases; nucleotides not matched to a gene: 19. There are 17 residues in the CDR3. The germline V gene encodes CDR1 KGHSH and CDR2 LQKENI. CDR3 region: CASSPPLGDREWGGQFF. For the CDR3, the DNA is TGTGCCAGCTCACCCCCCCTCGGGGACAGGGAATGGGGTGGACAGTTCTTC.

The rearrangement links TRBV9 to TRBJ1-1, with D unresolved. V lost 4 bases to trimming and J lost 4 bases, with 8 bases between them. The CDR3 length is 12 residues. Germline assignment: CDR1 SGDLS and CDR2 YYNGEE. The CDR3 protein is CASSPPITEAFF. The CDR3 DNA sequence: TGTGCCAGCAGCCCCCCCATCACTGAAGCTTTCTTT.

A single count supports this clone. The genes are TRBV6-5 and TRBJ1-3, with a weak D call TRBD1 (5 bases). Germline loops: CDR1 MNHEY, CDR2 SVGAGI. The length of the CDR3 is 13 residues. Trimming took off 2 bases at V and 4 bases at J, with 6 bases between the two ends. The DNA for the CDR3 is TGTGCCAGCAGTTACACAGGCGGAAACACCATATATTTT. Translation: CASSYTGGNTIYF.

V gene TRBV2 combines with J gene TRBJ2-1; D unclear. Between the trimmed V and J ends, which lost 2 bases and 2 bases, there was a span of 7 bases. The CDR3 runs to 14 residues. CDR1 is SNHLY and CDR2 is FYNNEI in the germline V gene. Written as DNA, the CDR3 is TGTGCCAGCAGTGAACTAGGTCCCTACAATGAGCAGTTCTTC. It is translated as CASSELGPYNEQFF.

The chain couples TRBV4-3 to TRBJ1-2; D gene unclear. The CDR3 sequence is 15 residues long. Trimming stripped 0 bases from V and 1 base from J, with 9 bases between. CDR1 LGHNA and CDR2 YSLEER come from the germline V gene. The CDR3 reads CASSQDRSSNYGYTF. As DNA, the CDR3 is TGCGCCAGCAGCCAAGATCGATCGAGTAACTATGGCTACACCTTC.

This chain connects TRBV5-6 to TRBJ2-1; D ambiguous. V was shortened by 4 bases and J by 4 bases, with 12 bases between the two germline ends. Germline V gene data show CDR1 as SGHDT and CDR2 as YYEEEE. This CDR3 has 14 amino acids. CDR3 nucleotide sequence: TGTGCCAGCAGCACTACTCTGGCTTACAATGAGCAGTTCTTC. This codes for CASSTTLAYNEQFF.

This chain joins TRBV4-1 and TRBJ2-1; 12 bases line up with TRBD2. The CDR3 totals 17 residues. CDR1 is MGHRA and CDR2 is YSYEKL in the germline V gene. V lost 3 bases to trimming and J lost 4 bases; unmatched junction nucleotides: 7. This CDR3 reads CASSHPRTSGTYNEQFF. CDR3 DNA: TGCGCCAGCAGCCACCCACGGACTAGCGGGACATACAATGAGCAGTTCTTC.

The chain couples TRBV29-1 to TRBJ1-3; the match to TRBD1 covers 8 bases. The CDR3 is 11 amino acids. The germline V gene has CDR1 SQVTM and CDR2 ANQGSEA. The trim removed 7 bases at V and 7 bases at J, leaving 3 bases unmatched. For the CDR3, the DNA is TGCAGCGGGACAGGGAGGAACACCATATATTTT. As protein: CSGTGRNTIYF. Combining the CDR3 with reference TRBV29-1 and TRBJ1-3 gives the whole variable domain SAVISQKPSRDICQRGTSLTIQCQVDSQVTMMFWYRQQPGQSLTLIATANQGSEATYESGFVIDKFPISRPNLTFSTLTVSNMSPEDSSIYLCSGTGRNTIYFGEGSWLTVV.

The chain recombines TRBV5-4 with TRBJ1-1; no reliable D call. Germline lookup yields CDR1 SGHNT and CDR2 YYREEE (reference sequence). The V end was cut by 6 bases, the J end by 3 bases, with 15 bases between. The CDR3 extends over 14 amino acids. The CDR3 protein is CASNMEQRYTEAFF. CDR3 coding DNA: TGTGCCAGCAACATGGAGCAGAGATACACTGAAGCTTTCTTT.

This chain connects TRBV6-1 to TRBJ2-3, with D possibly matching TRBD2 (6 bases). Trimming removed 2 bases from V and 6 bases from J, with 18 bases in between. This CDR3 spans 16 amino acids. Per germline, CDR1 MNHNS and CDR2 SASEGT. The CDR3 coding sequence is TGTGCCAGCAGTGAACGGACTAAACAGCTGGTGGATACGCAGTATTTT. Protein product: CASSERTKQLVDTQYF.

The CDR3 coding sequence is TGTGCCAGCAGCTTAAAAGGGGGGGAGAGTGAAAAACTGTTTTTT. Its translation is CASSLKGGESEKLFF. The rearrangement links TRBV7-9 to TRBJ1-4; possibly TRBD1 for D (6 bases). Germline V CDR1 and CDR2: SEHNR, FQNEAQ (reference sequence). Trimming took off 2 bases at V and 7 bases at J, with 14 bases between the two ends. The CDR3 has 15 amino acids.